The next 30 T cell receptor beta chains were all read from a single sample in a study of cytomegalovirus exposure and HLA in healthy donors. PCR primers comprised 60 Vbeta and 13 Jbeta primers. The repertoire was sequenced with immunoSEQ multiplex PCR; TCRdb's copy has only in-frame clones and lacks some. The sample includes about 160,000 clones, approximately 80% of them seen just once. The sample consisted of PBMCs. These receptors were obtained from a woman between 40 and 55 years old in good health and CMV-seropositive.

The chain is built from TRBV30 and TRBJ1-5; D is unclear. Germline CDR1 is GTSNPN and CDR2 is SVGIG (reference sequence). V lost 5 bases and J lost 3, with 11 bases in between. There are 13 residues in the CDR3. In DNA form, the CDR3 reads TGTGCCTGGGGCAGCGGGTACAATCAGCCCCAGCATTTT. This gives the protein CAWGSGYNQPQHF.

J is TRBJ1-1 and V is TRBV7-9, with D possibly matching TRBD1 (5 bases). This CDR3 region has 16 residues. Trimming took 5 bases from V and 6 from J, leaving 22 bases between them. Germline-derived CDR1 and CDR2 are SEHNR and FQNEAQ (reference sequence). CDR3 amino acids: CASSPPIPAGGAEAFF. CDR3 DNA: TGTGCCAGCAGCCCACCGATTCCCGCCGGGGGGGCTGAAGCTTTCTTT.

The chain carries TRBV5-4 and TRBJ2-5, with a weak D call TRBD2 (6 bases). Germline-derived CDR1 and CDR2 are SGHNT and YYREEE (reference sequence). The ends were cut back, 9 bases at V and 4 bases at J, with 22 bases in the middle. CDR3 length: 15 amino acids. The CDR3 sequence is CATKLYGRGGETQYF. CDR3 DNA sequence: TGTGCCACCAAGCTTTACGGGCGGGGAGGAGAGACCCAGTACTTC.

The CDR3 loop is CASSPREGAGETQYF. In DNA, the CDR3 is TGTGCCAGCAGCCCCCGGGAGGGCGCAGGAGAGACCCAGTACTTC. This sequence joins TRBV7-6 and TRBJ2-5; 8 nucleotides align to TRBD2. Germline CDR1 reads SGHVS; CDR2 reads FNYEAQ. Trimming cost V 5 bases and J 4 bases; bases outside gene matches: 9. The CDR3 has 15 residues.

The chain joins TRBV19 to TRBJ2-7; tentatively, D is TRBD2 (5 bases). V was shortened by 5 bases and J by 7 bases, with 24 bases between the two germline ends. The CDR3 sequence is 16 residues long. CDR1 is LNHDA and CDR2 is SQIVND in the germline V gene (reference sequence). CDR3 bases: TGTGCCAGTAGTGGACCTTTCGGGGTTGGGTCCTGTGAGCAGTACTTC. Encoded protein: CASSGPFGVGSCEQYF.

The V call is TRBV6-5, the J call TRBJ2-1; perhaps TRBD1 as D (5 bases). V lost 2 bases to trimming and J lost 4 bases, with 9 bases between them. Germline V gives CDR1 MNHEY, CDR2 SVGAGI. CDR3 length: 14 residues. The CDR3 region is CASSYRTGYNEQFF. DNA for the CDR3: TGTGCCAGCAGTTACAGAACAGGATACAATGAGCAGTTCTTC.

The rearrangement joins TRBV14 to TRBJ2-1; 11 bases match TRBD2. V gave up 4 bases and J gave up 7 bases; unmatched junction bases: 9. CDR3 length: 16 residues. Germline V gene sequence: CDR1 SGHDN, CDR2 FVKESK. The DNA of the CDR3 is TGTGCCAGCAGCCCTCGGACTAGCGGGTATATTAATGAGCAGTTCTTC. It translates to CASSPRTSGYINEQFF. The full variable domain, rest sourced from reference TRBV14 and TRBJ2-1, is EAGVTQFPSHSVIEKGQTVTLRCDPISGHDNLYWYRRVMGKEIKFLLHFVKESKQDESGMPNNRFLAERTGGTYSTLKVQPAELEDSGVYFCASSPRTSGYINEQFFGPGTRLTVL.

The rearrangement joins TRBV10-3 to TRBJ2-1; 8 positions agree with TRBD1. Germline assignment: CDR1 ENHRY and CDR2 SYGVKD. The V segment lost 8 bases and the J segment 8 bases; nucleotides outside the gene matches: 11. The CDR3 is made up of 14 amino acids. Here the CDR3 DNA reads TGTGCCATCCGAGGAGACAGGGGAGGCGATGAGCAGTTCTTC. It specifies CAIRGDRGGDEQFF.

CDR3 coding DNA: TGCGCCAGCAGCCCCGCGGAGGGGAACTATGGCTACACCTTC. This translates into CASSPAEGNYGYTF. The rearrangement links TRBV5-1 to TRBJ1-2; possible D gene TRBD1, 5 bases. Germline V lookup: CDR1 SGHRS, CDR2 YFSETQ. V was cut by 4 bases and J by 2 bases, with 12 bases left in between. This CDR3 comprises 14 residues. The full variable domain, completed using reference TRBV5-1 and TRBJ1-2, is KAGVTQTPRYLIKTRGQQVTLSCSPISGHRSVSWYQQTPGQGLQFLFEYFSETQRNKGNFPGRFSGRQFSNSRSEMNVSTLELGDSALYLCASSPAEGNYGYTFGSGTRLTVV.

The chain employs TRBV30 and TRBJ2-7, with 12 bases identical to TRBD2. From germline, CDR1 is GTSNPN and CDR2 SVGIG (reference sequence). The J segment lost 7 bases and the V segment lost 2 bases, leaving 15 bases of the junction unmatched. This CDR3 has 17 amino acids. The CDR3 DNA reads TGTGCCTGGAGTAGGGGCGAGACTAGCGGGAGCCGGAATGAGCAGTACTTC. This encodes CAWSRGETSGSRNEQYF.

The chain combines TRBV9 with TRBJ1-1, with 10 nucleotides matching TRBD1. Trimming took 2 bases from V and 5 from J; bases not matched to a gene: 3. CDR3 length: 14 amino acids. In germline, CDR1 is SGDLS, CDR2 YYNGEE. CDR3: CASSVTGGETEAFF. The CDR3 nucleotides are TGTGCCAGCAGCGTGACAGGGGGCGAAACTGAAGCTTTCTTT.

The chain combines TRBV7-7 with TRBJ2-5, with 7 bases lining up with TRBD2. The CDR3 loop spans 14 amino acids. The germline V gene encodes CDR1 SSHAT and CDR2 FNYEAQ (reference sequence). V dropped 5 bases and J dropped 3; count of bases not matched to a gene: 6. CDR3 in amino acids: CASSAGVGEETQYF. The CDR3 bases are TGTGCCAGCAGCGCGGGAGTGGGGGAAGAGACCCAGTACTTC. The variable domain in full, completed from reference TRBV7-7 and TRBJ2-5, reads GAGVSQSPRYKVTKRGQDVTLRCDPISSHATLYWYQQALGQGPEFLTYFNYEAQPDKSGLPSDRFSAERPEGSISTLTIQRTEQRDSAMYRCASSAGVGEETQYFGPGTRLLVL.

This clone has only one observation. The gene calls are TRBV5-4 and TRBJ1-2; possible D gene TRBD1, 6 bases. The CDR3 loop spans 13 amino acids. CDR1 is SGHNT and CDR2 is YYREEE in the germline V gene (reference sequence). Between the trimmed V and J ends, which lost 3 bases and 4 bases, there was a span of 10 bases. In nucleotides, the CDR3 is TGTGCCAGCAGCTCCGGACAGACCTATGGCTACACCTTC. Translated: CASSSGQTYGYTF.

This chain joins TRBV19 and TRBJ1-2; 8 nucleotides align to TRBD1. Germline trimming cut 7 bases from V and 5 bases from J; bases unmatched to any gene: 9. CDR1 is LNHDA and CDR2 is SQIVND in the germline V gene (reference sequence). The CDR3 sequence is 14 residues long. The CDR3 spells CASTDPDRGYGYTF. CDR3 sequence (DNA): TGTGCCAGTACGGACCCTGACAGGGGATATGGCTACACCTTC.

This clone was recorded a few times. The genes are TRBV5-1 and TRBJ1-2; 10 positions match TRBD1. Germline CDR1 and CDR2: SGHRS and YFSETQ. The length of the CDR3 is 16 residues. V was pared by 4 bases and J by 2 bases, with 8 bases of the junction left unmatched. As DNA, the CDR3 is TGCGCCAGCAGCCCCCTGGGGACAGGGGAGAACTATGGCTACACCTTC. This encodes CASSPLGTGENYGYTF. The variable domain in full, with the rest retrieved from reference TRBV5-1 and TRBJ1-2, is KAGVTQTPRYLIKTRGQQVTLSCSPISGHRSVSWYQQTPGQGLQFLFEYFSETQRNKGNFPGRFSGRQFSNSRSEMNVSTLELGDSALYLCASSPLGTGENYGYTFGSGTRLTVV.

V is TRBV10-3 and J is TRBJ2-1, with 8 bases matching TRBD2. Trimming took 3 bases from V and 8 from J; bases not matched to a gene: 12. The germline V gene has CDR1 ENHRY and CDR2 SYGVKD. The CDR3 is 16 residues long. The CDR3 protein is CAISDSTPGLADEQFF. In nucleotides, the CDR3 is TGTGCCATCAGTGACTCTACTCCAGGACTAGCCGATGAGCAGTTCTTC.

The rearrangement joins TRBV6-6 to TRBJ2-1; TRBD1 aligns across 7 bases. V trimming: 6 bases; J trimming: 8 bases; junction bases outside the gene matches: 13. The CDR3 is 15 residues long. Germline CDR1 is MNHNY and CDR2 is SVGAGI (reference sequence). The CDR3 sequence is CASSPGQFNLHEQFF. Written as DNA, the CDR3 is TGTGCCAGCAGCCCGGGACAGTTTAATCTCCATGAGCAGTTCTTC.

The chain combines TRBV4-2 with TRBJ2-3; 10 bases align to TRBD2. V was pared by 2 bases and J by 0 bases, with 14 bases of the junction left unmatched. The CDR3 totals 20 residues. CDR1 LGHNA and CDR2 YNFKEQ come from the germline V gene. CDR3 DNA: TGTGCCAGCAGCCAACCCCTCCTTTCGACTAGCGGGCGGAGCACAGATACGCAGTATTTT. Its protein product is CASSQPLLSTSGRSTDTQYF.

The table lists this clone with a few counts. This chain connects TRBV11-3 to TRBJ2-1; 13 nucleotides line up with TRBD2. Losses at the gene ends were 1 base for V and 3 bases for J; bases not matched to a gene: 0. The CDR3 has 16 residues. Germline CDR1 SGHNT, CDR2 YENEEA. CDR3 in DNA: TGTGCCAGCAGCTTAGGGACTAGCGGGAGCTACAATGAGCAGTTCTTC. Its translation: CASSLGTSGSYNEQFF.

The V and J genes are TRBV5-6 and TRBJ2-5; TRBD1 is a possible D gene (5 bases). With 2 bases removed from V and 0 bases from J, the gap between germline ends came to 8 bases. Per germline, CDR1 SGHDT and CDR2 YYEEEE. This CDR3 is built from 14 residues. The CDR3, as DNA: TGTGCCAGCAGCTTCCAGGGTAACCAAGAGACCCAGTACTTC. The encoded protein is CASSFQGNQETQYF.

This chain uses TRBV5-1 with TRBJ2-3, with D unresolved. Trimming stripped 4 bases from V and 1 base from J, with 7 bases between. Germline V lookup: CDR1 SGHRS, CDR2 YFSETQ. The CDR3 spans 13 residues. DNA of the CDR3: TGCGCCAGCAGCGTCGGTGGCACAGATACGCAGTATTTT. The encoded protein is CASSVGGTDTQYF.

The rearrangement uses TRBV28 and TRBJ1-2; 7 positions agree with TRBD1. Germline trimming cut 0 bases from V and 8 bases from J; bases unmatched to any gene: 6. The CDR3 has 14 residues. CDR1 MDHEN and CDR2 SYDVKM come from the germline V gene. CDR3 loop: CASSLWRQGKGYTF. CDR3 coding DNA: TGTGCCAGCAGTTTATGGCGACAGGGAAAGGGCTACACCTTC.

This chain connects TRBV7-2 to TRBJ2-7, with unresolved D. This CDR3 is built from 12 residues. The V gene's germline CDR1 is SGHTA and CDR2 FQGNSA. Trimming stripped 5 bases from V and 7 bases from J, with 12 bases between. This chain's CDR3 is CASSPRLEEQYF. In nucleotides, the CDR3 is TGTGCCAGCAGCCCCCGATTAGAAGAGCAGTACTTC. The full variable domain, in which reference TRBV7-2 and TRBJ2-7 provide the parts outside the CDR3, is GAGVSQSPSNKVTEKGKDVELRCDPISGHTALYWYRQSLGQGLEFLIYFQGNSAPDKSGLPSDRFSAERTGGSVSTLTIQRTQQEDSAVYLCASSPRLEEQYFGPGTRLTVT.

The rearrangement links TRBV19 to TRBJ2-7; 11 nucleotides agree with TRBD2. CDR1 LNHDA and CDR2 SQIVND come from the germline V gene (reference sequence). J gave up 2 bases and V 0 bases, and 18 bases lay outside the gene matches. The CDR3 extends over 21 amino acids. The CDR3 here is CASSIEVPPGLAVHNTYEQYF. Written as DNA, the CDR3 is TGTGCCAGTAGTATAGAAGTTCCCCCGGGACTAGCGGTCCACAACACCTACGAGCAGTACTTC.

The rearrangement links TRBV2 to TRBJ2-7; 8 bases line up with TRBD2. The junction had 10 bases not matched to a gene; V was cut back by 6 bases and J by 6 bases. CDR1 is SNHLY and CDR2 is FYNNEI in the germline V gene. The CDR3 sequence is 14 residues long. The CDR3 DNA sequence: TGTGCCAGCAGGAGGGAGTTAGCGGGATTCGAGCAGTACTTC. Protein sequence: CASRRELAGFEQYF.

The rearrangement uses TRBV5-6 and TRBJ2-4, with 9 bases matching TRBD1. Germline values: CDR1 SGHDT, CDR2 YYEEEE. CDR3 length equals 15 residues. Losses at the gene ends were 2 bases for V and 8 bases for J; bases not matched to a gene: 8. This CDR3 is CASSLGTGKGYIQYF. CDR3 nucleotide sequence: TGTGCCAGCAGCTTAGGGACAGGGAAGGGCTACATTCAGTACTTC.

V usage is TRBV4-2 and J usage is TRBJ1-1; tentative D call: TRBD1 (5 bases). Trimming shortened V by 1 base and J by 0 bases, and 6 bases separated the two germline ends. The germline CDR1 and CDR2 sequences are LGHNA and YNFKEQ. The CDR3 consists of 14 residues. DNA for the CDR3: TGTGCCAGCAGCCAAGGGACAATGAACACTGAAGCTTTCTTT. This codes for CASSQGTMNTEAFF.

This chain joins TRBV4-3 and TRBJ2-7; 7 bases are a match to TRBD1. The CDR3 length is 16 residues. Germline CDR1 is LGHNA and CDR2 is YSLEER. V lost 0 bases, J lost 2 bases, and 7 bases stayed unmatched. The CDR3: CASSQDPGQSTYEQYF. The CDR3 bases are TGCGCCAGCAGCCAAGACCCGGGACAGAGCACCTACGAGCAGTACTTC.

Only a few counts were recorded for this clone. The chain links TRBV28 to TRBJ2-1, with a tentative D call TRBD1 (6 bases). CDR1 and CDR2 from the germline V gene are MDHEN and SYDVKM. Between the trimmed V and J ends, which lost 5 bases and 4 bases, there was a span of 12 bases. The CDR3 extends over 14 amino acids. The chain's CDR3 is CASSRAGDYNEQFF. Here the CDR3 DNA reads TGTGCCAGCAGTCGGGCAGGGGATTACAATGAGCAGTTCTTC.

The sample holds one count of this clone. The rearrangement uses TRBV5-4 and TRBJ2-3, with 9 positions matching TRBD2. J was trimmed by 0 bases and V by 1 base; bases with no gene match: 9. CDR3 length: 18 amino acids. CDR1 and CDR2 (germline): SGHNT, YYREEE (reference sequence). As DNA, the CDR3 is TGTGCCAGCAGCTTGATTGTATCTAGCGGGGCTAGCACAGATACGCAGTATTTT. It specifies CASSLIVSSGASTDTQYF.